This T cell receptor (beta chain) comes out of a study of cytomegalovirus exposure and HLA in healthy donors. Findings and caveats of the study: Specificity for CMV antigens was confirmed in vitro for a few of the CMV-associated chains.

The method was immunoSEQ multiplex PCR; TCRdb's version includes in-frame clones alone and lacks a portion of them. The profile shows 300,000 to 450,000 clones, approximately 90% of them singletons. As for this clone: The antigen is not known.

Germline loops: CDR1 KGHSH, CDR2 LQKENI. V shed 2 bases and J shed 8 bases, with 28 bases lying between them. The CDR3 loop spans 19 amino acids. The V call is TRBV18, the J call TRBJ2-1; perhaps TRBD1 as D (6 bases). The clonotype comes from a woman under 30 in good health and CMV-seronegative. The material sequenced was PBMCs. The DNA for the CDR3 is TGTGCCAGCTCACCATCTCTGACTAACCTACACCTAGGGGGTGATGAGCAGTTCTTC. Encoded protein: CASSPSLTNLHLGGDEQFF.